A single count supports the clone carrying this TCR beta chain. Its cognate antigen is unknown. This sample is part of a study of memory B cells and T cells in multiple sclerosis. The protocol was immunoSEQ multiplex PCR, while the TCRdb copy is restricted to in-frame clones and leaves out a portion. The sample has roughly 45,000 clones, around 79% seen once. Findings and caveats of the study: Compartments had unequal clone-set sizes, affecting shared clonotype counts.

Stimulus-free culture yielded autoproliferating CFSE-dim and non-proliferating CFSE-high T cells, each sequenced separately. Pooled replicate wells came from around 50 million CFSE-labeled PBMCs cultured around seven days without stimulus. PBMCs were labeled with approximately 0.5 uM CFSE and cultured without exogenous stimuli. The CDR3 sequence is 14 residues long. The V end was cut by 2 bases, the J end by 4 bases, with 12 bases between. Germline V CDR1 and CDR2: SGHAT, FQNNGV. The sample taken for sequencing was PBMCs from blood kept in culture. The receptor was isolated from a human donor with multiple sclerosis. The chain carries TRBV11-2 and TRBJ2-7; D not certain. CDR3: CASSLIGALYEQYF. The CDR3 nucleotides read TGTGCCAGCAGCTTAATAGGTGCCCTGTACGAGCAGTACTTC.